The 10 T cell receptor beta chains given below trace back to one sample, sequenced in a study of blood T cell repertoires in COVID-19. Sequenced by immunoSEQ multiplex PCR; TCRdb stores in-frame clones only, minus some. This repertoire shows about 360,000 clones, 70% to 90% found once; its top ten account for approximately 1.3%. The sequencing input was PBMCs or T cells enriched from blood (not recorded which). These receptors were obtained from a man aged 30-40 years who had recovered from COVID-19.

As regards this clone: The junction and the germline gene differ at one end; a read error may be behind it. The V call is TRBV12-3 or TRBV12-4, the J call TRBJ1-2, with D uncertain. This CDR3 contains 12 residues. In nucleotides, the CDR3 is TGTGCCAGCAGCTTAGGGCCGGGTGGCTACACCTTC. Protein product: CASSLGPGGYTF.

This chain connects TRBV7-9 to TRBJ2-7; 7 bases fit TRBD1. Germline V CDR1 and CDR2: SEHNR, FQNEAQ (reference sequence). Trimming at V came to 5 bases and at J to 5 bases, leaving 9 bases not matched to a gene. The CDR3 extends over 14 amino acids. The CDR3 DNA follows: TGTGCCAGCAGCCCTCATCAGGGGGACAACGAGCAGTACTTC. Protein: CASSPHQGDNEQYF.

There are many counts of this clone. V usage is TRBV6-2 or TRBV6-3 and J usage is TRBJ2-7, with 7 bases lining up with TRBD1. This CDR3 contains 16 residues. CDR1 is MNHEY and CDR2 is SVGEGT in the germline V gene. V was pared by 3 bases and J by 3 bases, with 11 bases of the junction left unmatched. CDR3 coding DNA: TGTGCCAGCAGTTATTTGGGGACAGAGGGGTACTACGAGCAGTACTTC. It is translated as CASSYLGTEGYYEQYF.

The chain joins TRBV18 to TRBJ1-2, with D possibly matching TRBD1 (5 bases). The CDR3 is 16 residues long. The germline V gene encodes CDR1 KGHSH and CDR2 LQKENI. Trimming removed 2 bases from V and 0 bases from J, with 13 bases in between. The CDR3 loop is CASSPGAGPANYGYTF. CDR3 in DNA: TGTGCCAGCTCACCAGGGGCAGGGCCCGCTAACTATGGCTACACCTTC.

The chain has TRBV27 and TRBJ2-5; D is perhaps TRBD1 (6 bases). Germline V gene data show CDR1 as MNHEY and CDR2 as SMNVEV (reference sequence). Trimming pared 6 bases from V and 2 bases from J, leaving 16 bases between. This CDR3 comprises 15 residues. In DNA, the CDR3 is TGTGCCAGCAGAAGTCTTGGTAGGGGGCAAGAGACCCAGTACTTC. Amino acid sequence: CASRSLGRGQETQYF.

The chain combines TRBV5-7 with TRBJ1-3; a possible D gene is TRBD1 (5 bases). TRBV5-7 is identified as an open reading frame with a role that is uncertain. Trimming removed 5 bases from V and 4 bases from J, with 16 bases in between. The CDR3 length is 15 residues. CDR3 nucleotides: TGTGCCAGCAGAACCGGGGGTATGCGAGGAAACACCATATATTTT. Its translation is CASRTGGMRGNTIYF.

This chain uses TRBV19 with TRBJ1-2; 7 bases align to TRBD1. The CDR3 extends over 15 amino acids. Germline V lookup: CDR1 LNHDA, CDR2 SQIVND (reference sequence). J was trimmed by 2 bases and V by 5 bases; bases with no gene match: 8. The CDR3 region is CASSYETGRNYGYTF. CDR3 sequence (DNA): TGTGCCAGTAGTTATGAGACAGGGAGAAACTATGGCTACACCTTC. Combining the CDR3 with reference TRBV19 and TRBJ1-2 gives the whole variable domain DGGITQSPKYLFRKEGQNVTLSCEQNLNHDAMYWYRQDPGQGLRLIYYSQIVNDFQKGDIAEGYSVSREKKESFPLTVTSAQKNPTAFYLCASSYETGRNYGYTFGSGTRLTVV.

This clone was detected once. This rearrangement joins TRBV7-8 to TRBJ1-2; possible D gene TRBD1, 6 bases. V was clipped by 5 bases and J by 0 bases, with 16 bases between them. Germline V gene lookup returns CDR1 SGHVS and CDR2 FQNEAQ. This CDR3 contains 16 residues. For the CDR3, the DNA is TGTGCCAGCAGCCCCTTGATGGACAGCGCTAACTATGGCTACACCTTC. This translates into CASSPLMDSANYGYTF.

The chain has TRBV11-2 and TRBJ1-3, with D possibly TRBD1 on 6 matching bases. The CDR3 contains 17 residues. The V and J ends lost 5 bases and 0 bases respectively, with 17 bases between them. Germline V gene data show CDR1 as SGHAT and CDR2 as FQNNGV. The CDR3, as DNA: TGTGCCAGCAGCCCGGGGGGCCGCTCCGACTCTGGAAACACCATATATTTT. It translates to CASSPGGRSDSGNTIYF.

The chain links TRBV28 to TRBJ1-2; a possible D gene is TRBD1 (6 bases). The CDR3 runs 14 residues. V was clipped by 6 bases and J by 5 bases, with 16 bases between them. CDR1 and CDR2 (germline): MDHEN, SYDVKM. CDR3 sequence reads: CASRPGAGLYGYTF. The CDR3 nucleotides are TGTGCCAGCAGGCCAGGGGCCGGGTTGTATGGCTACACCTTC.